One sample yielded the 32 T cell receptor beta chains listed below, sequenced in a study of graft-versus-host responses after intestinal transplantation. The method was immunoSEQ multiplex PCR; TCRdb's version includes in-frame clones alone and lacks a portion of them. Among about 96,000 clones listed, 90% to 95% were seen once. Which antigens these TCRs recognize remains unknown. The starting material was unstimulated CD4+ T cells sorted from spleen or lymph node cells, obtained before intestinal transplant. Every receptor here comes from a human donor who received an intestinal transplant.

The V and J genes are TRBV9 and TRBJ1-4, with 7 positions matching TRBD1. J gave up 6 bases and V 2 bases, and 7 bases lay outside the gene matches. Germline CDR1 and CDR2: SGDLS and YYNGEE. The CDR3 is 15 residues long. The CDR3 sequence: CASSVDRARDEKLFF. The CDR3, as DNA: TGTGCCAGCAGCGTCGACAGGGCCCGGGATGAAAAACTGTTTTTT.

This chain connects TRBV19 to TRBJ1-5, with a tentative D call TRBD1 (6 bases). Looked up from germline, CDR1 is LNHDA and CDR2 is SQIVND (reference sequence). V shed 7 bases and J shed 6 bases, with 16 bases lying between them. CDR3 length: 14 residues. CDR3: CASIGRQGSQPQHF. DNA of the CDR3: TGTGCCAGTATAGGTAGGCAGGGGAGTCAGCCCCAGCATTTT.

The CDR3 loop reads CASSRRGGHYGYTF. The CDR3 region has the DNA TGTGCCAGCAGCCGAAGGGGGGGTCACTATGGCTACACCTTC. V is TRBV5-8 and J is TRBJ1-2, with D maybe TRBD1 (6 bases). The germline V and J ends were trimmed by 4 bases and 3 bases, with 13 bases remaining between them. The germline CDR1 and CDR2 sequences are SGHTS and YDEGEE. The CDR3 extends over 14 amino acids.

This chain connects TRBV7-6 to TRBJ2-2; D unresolved. With 3 bases removed from V and 6 bases from J, the gap between germline ends came to 17 bases. Germline-derived CDR1 and CDR2 are SGHVS and FNYEAQ. There are 16 residues in the CDR3. DNA for the CDR3: TGTGCCAGCAGCTTCTCTCTAGTTCGCTTGGCCGGGGAGCTGTTTTTT. Its translation is CASSFSLVRLAGELFF.

This chain joins TRBV5-1 and TRBJ2-7, with D possibly matching TRBD2 (6 bases). This CDR3 has 18 amino acids. Germline V gene sequence: CDR1 SGHRS, CDR2 YFSETQ. V was clipped by 0 bases and J by 0 bases, with 19 bases between them. The DNA of the CDR3 is TGCGCCAGCAGCTTGGGGATATCCGGGACTGATGACTCCTACGAGCAGTACTTC. This sequence encodes CASSLGISGTDDSYEQYF.

This chain joins TRBV5-6 and TRBJ2-5, with 11 bases aligning to TRBD2. Trimming removed 2 bases from V and 5 bases from J; junction bases left unmatched: 8. Per germline, CDR1 SGHDT and CDR2 YYEEEE. The CDR3 length is 16 residues. CDR3 loop: CASSLTEASGRETQYF. The CDR3 region has the DNA TGTGCCAGCAGCTTAACAGAGGCTAGCGGGAGGGAGACCCAGTACTTC.

This rearrangement joins TRBV2 to TRBJ1-3; D is unclear. Germline CDR1 is SNHLY and CDR2 is FYNNEI. There are 15 residues in the CDR3. V was trimmed by 6 bases and J by 4 bases, leaving 16 bases between them. Here the CDR3 DNA reads TGTGCCAGCAGGGAAAGGGAGGTCTCGGGAAACACCATATATTTT. Its protein product is CASREREVSGNTIYF.

The V and J genes are TRBV19 and TRBJ2-5; unclear D gene. Germline loops: CDR1 LNHDA, CDR2 SQIVND (reference sequence). The V end lost 7 bases, the J end lost 3 bases, and 3 bases lay between the germline ends. This CDR3 is 10 amino acids long. The CDR3 is CASTKETQYF. CDR3 DNA sequence: TGTGCCAGTACAAAAGAGACCCAGTACTTC.

The J gene is TRBJ2-1, the V gene TRBV6-1; 7 bases agree with TRBD1. Germline assignment: CDR1 MNHNS and CDR2 SASEGT. V lost 4 bases to trimming and J lost 0 bases; unmatched junction nucleotides: 6. The CDR3 has 16 amino acids. The DNA for the CDR3 is TGTGCCAGCAGTGGTCTACAGGGGAACTCCTACAATGAGCAGTTCTTC. It is translated as CASSGLQGNSYNEQFF.

This clone was counted once. The V call is TRBV9, the J call TRBJ2-1; 9 bases line up with TRBD2. Looked up from germline, CDR1 is SGDLS and CDR2 is YYNGEE. V was pared by 3 bases and J by 9 bases, with 4 bases of the junction left unmatched. The CDR3 has 13 residues. CDR3 residues: CASSATTSGEQFF. CDR3 coding DNA: TGTGCCAGCAGCGCGACGACTAGCGGTGAGCAGTTCTTC.

The table lists this clone with a count of one. The chain is built from TRBV9 and TRBJ1-4; D is unclear. The CDR3 extends over 13 amino acids. CDR1 is SGDLS and CDR2 is YYNGEE in the germline V gene. V lost 8 bases and J lost 4, with 12 bases in between. The CDR3 bases are TGTGCCAGTAGACACGGGGATAATGAAAAACTGTTTTTT. It codes for CASRHGDNEKLFF. Looking up the rest from reference TRBV9 and TRBJ1-4 gives the full variable domain: DSGVTQTPKHLITATGQRVTLRCSPRSGDLSVYWYQQSLDQGLQFLIQYYNGEERAKGNILERFSAQQFPDLHSELNLSSLELGDSALYFCASRHGDNEKLFFGSGTQLSVL.

The chain recombines TRBV29-1 with TRBJ2-6; 7 nucleotides match TRBD1. Germline V gene data show CDR1 as SQVTM and CDR2 as ANQGSEA. Trimming at V came to 1 base and at J to 1 base, leaving 10 bases not matched to a gene. The CDR3 has 18 residues. The CDR3 region has the DNA TGCAGCGTTGAAGTTTCTAGGGGGCGCGTTTCTGGGGCCAACGTCCTGACTTTC. Residues: CSVEVSRGRVSGANVLTF.

The gene calls are TRBV7-8 and TRBJ1-1; D may be TRBD1 (6 bases). Between the trimmed V and J ends, which lost 2 bases and 0 bases, there was a span of 13 bases. Germline lookup yields CDR1 SGHVS and CDR2 FQNEAQ. The CDR3 extends over 16 amino acids. CDR3 sequence: CASSLRLGGLNTEAFF. The CDR3, as DNA: TGTGCCAGCAGCTTACGTTTGGGGGGGCTGAACACTGAAGCTTTCTTT. The entire variable domain, with the rest obtained from reference TRBV7-8 and TRBJ1-1, is as follows: GAGVSQSPRYKVAKRGQDVALRCDPISGHVSLFWYQQALGQGPEFLTYFQNEAQLDKSGLPSDRFFAERPEGSVSTLKIQRTQQEDSAVYLCASSLRLGGLNTEAFFGQGTRLTVV.

This chain joins TRBV5-6 and TRBJ2-1, with D perhaps matching TRBD1 (6 bases). V lost 4 bases to trimming and J lost 5 bases, with 22 bases between them. Germline CDR1 is SGHDT and CDR2 is YYEEEE. CDR3 size: 17 residues. The CDR3 is CASSRGVRDKIDNEQFF. The CDR3 DNA reads as TGTGCCAGCAGCCGAGGAGTACGGGACAAAATCGACAATGAGCAGTTCTTC.

The rearrangement uses TRBV9 and TRBJ1-4; 10 bases are a match to TRBD1. CDR1 and CDR2 (germline): SGDLS, YYNGEE. The CDR3 sequence is 15 residues long. The V and J ends lost 4 bases and 6 bases, in that order; junction bases with no gene match: 6. The CDR3 sequence is CASSFYGTGDEKLFF. The CDR3 DNA reads TGTGCCAGCAGCTTTTACGGGACAGGGGATGAAAAACTGTTTTTT.

V gene TRBV2 combines with J gene TRBJ2-5; a possible D gene is TRBD1 (6 bases). The CDR3 extends over 14 amino acids. Germline-derived CDR1 and CDR2 are SNHLY and FYNNEI. Trimming stripped 0 bases from V and 4 bases from J, with 9 bases between. CDR3 coding DNA: TGTGCCAGCAGTGAAGCCAGGGGATCAGAGACCCAGTACTTC. Translation: CASSEARGSETQYF.

This clone occurred once. The V gene is TRBV30, the J gene TRBJ1-3; D call uncertain. Per the germline V gene, CDR1 is GTSNPN and CDR2 is SVGIG (reference sequence). This CDR3 is built from 16 residues. Trimming took 4 bases from V and 0 from J, leaving 16 bases between them. In nucleotides, the CDR3 is TGTGCCTGGACGGGAATAGGAGACGACTCTGGAAACACCATATATTTT. Amino acids: CAWTGIGDDSGNTIYF.

The V gene is TRBV13, the J gene TRBJ2-5; 7 bases are a match to TRBD2. J was trimmed by 5 bases and V by 3 bases; bases with no gene match: 18. Germline V gene data show CDR1 as PRHDT and CDR2 as FYEKMQ (reference sequence). The CDR3 covers 18 residues. The CDR3 reads CASSLSRSGVRGGETQYF. The CDR3 bases are TGTGCCAGCAGCTTGAGTCGCAGCGGGGTTCGGGGAGGCGAGACCCAGTACTTC.

V and J are TRBV5-1 and TRBJ1-1; tentatively, D is TRBD1 (6 bases). With 1 base removed from V and 1 base from J, the gap between germline ends came to 14 bases. The CDR3 extends over 16 amino acids. Per the germline V gene, CDR1 is SGHRS and CDR2 is YFSETQ. The CDR3 DNA reads as TGCGCCAGCAGCTTGCGGGGTTACAGGGAGAACACTGAAGCTTTCTTT. Translation: CASSLRGYRENTEAFF.

The V and J genes are TRBV5-1 and TRBJ2-1, with a possible D match to TRBD1 (6 bases). This CDR3 has 16 residues. V lost 2 bases and J 5 bases, leaving 17 bases between the germline ends. Germline assignment: CDR1 SGHRS and CDR2 YFSETQ. The CDR3 region has the DNA TGCGCCAGCAGCTTTCATTCTGGCAGGGACAACAATGAGCAGTTCTTC. Its translation is CASSFHSGRDNNEQFF. Variable domain in full (rest from reference TRBV5-1 and TRBJ2-1): KAGVTQTPRYLIKTRGQQVTLSCSPISGHRSVSWYQQTPGQGLQFLFEYFSETQRNKGNFPGRFSGRQFSNSRSEMNVSTLELGDSALYLCASSFHSGRDNNEQFFGPGTRLTVL.

The CDR3 protein is CASSQVGGRLTDTQYF. The CDR3, as DNA: TGCGCCAGCAGCCAAGTAGGCGGGAGATTGACAGATACGCAGTATTTT. V and J are TRBV4-1 and TRBJ2-3; 7 bases align to TRBD2. The CDR3 has 16 residues. Germline V CDR1 and CDR2: MGHRA, YSYEKL. The V segment lost 1 base and the J segment 3 bases; nucleotides outside the gene matches: 7.

V is TRBV23-1 and J is TRBJ2-7; D unclear. TRBV23-1 is labeled an ORF, and its function is uncertain. This CDR3 comprises 15 residues. V lost 0 bases, J lost 3 bases, and 12 bases lay in between. The CDR3 loop reads CASSQSRQNDYEQYF. The CDR3 DNA reads as TGCGCCAGCAGTCAATCGCGACAAAACGACTACGAGCAGTACTTC.

The chain couples TRBV11-1 to TRBJ1-1; 9 positions match TRBD1. The trim removed 8 bases at V and 8 bases at J, leaving 21 bases unmatched. Germline CDR1 SGHAT, CDR2 FQDESV (reference sequence). This CDR3 spans 17 amino acids. For the CDR3, the DNA is TGTGCCAGCCGCCCTAGGTCGGGTCAACAGGGGGCTAACGAAGCTTTCTTT. As protein: CASRPRSGQQGANEAFF.

The CDR3 here is CASSLSQGRAGELFF. The CDR3 coding sequence is TGCGCCAGCAGCTTGTCGCAGGGAAGGGCCGGGGAGCTGTTTTTT. The chain has TRBV5-1 and TRBJ2-2; possibly TRBD1 for D (5 bases). V gave up 1 base and J gave up 6 bases, with 13 bases separating them. The CDR3 runs to 15 residues. The germline gives CDR1 SGHRS, CDR2 YFSETQ.

The CDR3 nucleotides read TGTGCCAGCTGGGGAAGCAGGGGTGGTGCCACTGAAGCTTTCTTT. Its protein product is CASWGSRGGATEAFF. The chain employs TRBV28 and TRBJ1-1; D may be TRBD1 (6 bases). V was pared by 8 bases and J by 4 bases, with 20 bases between. Germline V gene lookup returns CDR1 MDHEN and CDR2 SYDVKM. CDR3 length: 15 amino acids.

This chain links TRBV7-2 with TRBJ1-6; 8 bases map to TRBD1. V gave up 3 bases and J gave up 5 bases; unmatched junction bases: 6. The CDR3 runs to 16 residues. Germline V gives CDR1 SGHTA, CDR2 FQGNSA. This CDR3 reads CASSFSGTGDNSPLHF. In DNA form, the CDR3 reads TGTGCCAGCAGCTTCTCCGGGACAGGTGATAATTCACCCCTCCACTTT.

The chain combines TRBV30 with TRBJ1-1; TRBD1 is a possible D gene (5 bases). Deletions cut 1 base from V and 5 bases from J, with 17 bases between. Germline V lookup: CDR1 GTSNPN, CDR2 SVGIG (reference sequence). CDR3 length: 15 amino acids. CDR3 sequence reads: CAWSGLGKGSTEAFF. CDR3 DNA: TGTGCCTGGAGTGGGTTGGGGAAGGGGTCAACTGAAGCTTTCTTT.

CDR3 in amino acids: CASSFRTSGRGRRNEQFF. The CDR3, as DNA: TGTGCCAGCAGTTTTCGGACTAGCGGGAGAGGACGTCGGAATGAGCAGTTCTTC. The chain couples TRBV28 to TRBJ2-1; 13 bases match TRBD2. Germline CDR1 and CDR2: MDHEN and SYDVKM. After removal of 3 bases from V and 7 bases from J, the junction contained 12 bases not matched to a gene. The CDR3 contains 18 residues.

In this sample, this clone turned up a few times. This chain uses TRBV6-1 with TRBJ1-3, with D perhaps matching TRBD1 (5 bases). Germline V lookup: CDR1 MNHNS, CDR2 SASEGT. Trimming removed 1 base from V and 4 bases from J, with 11 bases in between. This CDR3 spans 15 amino acids. CDR3 bases: TGTGCCAGCAGTGAAGACAGGCCCTCGGGAAACACCATATATTTT. Protein sequence: CASSEDRPSGNTIYF.

The chain is built from TRBV7-6 and TRBJ1-1, with TRBD1 as a possible D gene (5 bases). This CDR3 region has 12 residues. Trimming left V 5 bases short and J 8 bases short, with 12 bases between. Germline V gene sequence: CDR1 SGHVS, CDR2 FNYEAQ. CDR3 in amino acids: CASSQPQGEAFF. CDR3 nucleotide sequence: TGTGCCAGCAGCCAACCCCAGGGAGAAGCTTTCTTT.

The chain links TRBV4-1 to TRBJ1-4; D is uncertain. V lost 2 bases and J 0 bases, leaving 10 bases between the germline ends. CDR3 length: 16 residues. Germline V gene data show CDR1 as MGHRA and CDR2 as YSYEKL. The CDR3 nucleotides are TGCGCCAGCAGCCAAATGAAGAGGGCAACTAATGAAAAACTGTTTTTT. Residues: CASSQMKRATNEKLFF.

V is TRBV11-3 and J is TRBJ1-4, with D perhaps TRBD1 (5 bases). The CDR3 has 14 residues. V was shortened by 5 bases and J by 8 bases, with 15 bases between the two germline ends. Germline V gives CDR1 SGHNT, CDR2 YENEEA. This chain's CDR3 is CASSQRRGEEKLFF. CDR3 DNA sequence: TGTGCCAGCAGCCAAAGGAGGGGAGAGGAAAAACTGTTTTTT.